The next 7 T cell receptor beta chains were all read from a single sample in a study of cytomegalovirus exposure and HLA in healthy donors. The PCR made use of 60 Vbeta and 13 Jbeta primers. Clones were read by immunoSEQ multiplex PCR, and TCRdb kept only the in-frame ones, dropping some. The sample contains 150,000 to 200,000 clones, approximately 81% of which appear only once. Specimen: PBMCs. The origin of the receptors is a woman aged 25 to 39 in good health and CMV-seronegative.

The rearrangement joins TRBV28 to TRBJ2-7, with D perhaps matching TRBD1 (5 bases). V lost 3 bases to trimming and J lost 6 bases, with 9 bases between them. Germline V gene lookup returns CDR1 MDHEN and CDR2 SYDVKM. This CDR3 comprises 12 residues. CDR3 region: CASSFLQGEQYF. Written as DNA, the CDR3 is TGTGCCAGCAGTTTCCTCCAGGGCGAGCAGTACTTC.

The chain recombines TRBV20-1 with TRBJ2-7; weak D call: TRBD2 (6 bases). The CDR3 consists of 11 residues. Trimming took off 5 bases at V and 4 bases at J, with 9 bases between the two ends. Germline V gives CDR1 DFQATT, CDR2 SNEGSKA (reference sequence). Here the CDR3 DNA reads TGCAGTGCTGGGGCGGGGTACGAGCAGTACTTC. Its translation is CSAGAGYEQYF.

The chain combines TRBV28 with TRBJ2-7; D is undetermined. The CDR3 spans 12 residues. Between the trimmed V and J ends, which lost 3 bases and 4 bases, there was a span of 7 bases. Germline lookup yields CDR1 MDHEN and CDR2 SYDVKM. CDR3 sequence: CASSLNTYEQYF. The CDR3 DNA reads TGTGCCAGCAGTTTGAACACATACGAGCAGTACTTC.

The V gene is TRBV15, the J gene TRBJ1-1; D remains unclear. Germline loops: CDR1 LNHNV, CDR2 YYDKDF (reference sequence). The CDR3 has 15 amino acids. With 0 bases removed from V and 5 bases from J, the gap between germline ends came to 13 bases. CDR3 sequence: CATSRDLAGETEAFF. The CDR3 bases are TGTGCCACCAGCAGAGATTTAGCCGGGGAAACTGAAGCTTTCTTT. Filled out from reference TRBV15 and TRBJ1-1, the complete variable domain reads DAMVIQNPRYQVTQFGKPVTLSCSQTLNHNVMYWYQQKSSQAPKLLFHYYDKDFNNEADTPDNFQSRRPNTSFCFLDIRSPGLGDTAMYLCATSRDLAGETEAFFGQGTRLTVV.

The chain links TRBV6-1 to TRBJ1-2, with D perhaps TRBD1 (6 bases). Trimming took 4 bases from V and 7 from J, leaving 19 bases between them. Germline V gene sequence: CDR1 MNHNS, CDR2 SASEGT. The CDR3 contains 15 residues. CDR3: CASSVIMGARSGYTF. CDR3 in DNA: TGTGCCAGCAGTGTGATAATGGGGGCCCGGAGTGGCTACACCTTC.

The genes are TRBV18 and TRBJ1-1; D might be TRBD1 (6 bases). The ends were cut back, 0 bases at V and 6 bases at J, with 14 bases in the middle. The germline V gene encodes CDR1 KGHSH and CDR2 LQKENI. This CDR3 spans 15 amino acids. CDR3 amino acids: CASSPPNREKAEAFF. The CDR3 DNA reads TGTGCCAGCTCACCACCGAACAGGGAGAAAGCTGAAGCTTTCTTT.

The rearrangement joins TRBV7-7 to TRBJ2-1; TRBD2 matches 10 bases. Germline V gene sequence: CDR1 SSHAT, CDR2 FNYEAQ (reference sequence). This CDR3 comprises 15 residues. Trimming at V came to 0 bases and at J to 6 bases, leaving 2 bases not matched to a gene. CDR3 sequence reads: CASSLALAGANEQFF. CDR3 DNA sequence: TGTGCCAGCAGCTTAGCTCTAGCGGGGGCCAATGAGCAGTTCTTC.